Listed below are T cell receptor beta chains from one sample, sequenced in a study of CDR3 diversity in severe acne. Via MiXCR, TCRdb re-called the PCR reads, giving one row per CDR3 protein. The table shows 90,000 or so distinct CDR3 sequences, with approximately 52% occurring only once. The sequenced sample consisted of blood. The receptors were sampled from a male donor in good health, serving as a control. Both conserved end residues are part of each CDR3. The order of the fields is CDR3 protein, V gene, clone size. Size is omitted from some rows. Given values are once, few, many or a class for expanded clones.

CDR3 protein: CASSPGLAGELQETQYF
V gene: TRBV7-9
clone size: NA

CDR3 protein: CAWSVDRGNQPQHF
V gene: TRBV30
clone size: many

CDR3 protein: CASSGGHPNTEAFF
V gene: TRBV9
clone size: few

CDR3 protein: CASTRDRQARGTEAFF
V gene: TRBV2
clone size: few

CDR3 protein: CASSSGRASGDREQLF
V gene: TRBV7-4
clone size: NA

CDR3 protein: CATGQGGEQYF
V gene: TRBV24-1
clone size: many

CDR3 protein: CAIRGGQLNTEAFF
V gene: TRBV10-3
clone size: many

CDR3 protein: CASSTGTEIYEQYF
V gene: TRBV19
clone size: NA

CDR3 protein: CSARDSATEAGGYTF
V gene: TRBV20-1
clone size: medium-sized

CDR3 protein: CATTVATEAFF
V gene: TRBV2
clone size: NA

CDR3 protein: CSVRQGLGQPQHF
V gene: TRBV29-1
clone size: few

CDR3 protein: CATRQPSFNGYTF
V gene: TRBV24-1
clone size: NA

CDR3 protein: CATRRDTSGTGEQYF
V gene: TRBV15
clone size: NA

CDR3 protein: CSASTGPSWDGYTF
V gene: TRBV20-1
clone size: many

CDR3 protein: CASSHRLAGSYEQYF
V gene: TRBV4-1
clone size: NA

CDR3 protein: CASSPPGSNEQFF
V gene: TRBV7-3
clone size: few

CDR3 protein: CSYGTGGEKLFF
V gene: TRBV20-1
clone size: NA

CDR3 protein: CATHQGSLNGYTF
V gene: TRBV10-3
clone size: many

CDR3 protein: CASSLTYISYEQYF
V gene: TRBV7-9
clone size: few

CDR3 protein: CASSYRGDQPQHF
V gene: TRBV2
clone size: NA

CDR3 protein: CSAPTLEGGRETQYF
V gene: TRBV20-1
clone size: NA

CDR3 protein: CASSLYGTGELFF
V gene: TRBV5-5
clone size: medium-sized

CDR3 protein: CSAGDLVKTQYF
V gene: TRBV20-1
clone size: few

CDR3 protein: CASTKAESTDSPYNEQLF
V gene: TRBV19
clone size: NA

CDR3 protein: CASSFLAGSEAFF
V gene: TRBV7-9
clone size: NA

CDR3 protein: CASSFPGGRDNEQFF
V gene: TRBV7-9
clone size: once

CDR3 protein: CASSLVQGQSGNTIYF
V gene: TRBV7-6
clone size: NA

CDR3 protein: CASSHPDREETQYF
V gene: TRBV4-1
clone size: many

CDR3 protein: CASSPDRETEAFF
V gene: TRBV6-6
clone size: NA